One T cell receptor (beta chain) is described in this entry. Its matching antigen is unknown. The data were taken from a study of T cell responses to AZD1222 COVID-19 vaccine. Study as a whole: The study pooled second doses at about 4 or about 12 weeks.

The study's findings and limits: The study identified only 6 or 7 AZD1222 recipients as seropositive at baseline. Nearly half of the spike-specific TCRs reportedly recognize variant regions that carry no mutations.

CDR3 length: 16 amino acids. Trimming stripped 3 bases from V and 1 base from J, with 13 bases between. Germline V gives CDR1 LGHDT, CDR2 YNNKEL (reference sequence). Assay used: immunoSEQ multiplex PCR; TCRdb lists only in-frame clones, some missing. Of roughly 130,000 clones in the sample, about 94% were seen once. This TCR came from an adult in good health. The source material was peripheral blood, sampled on day 0 of AZD1222 vaccination. V gene TRBV3-1 (or the pseudogene TRBV3-2) combines with J gene TRBJ2-1, with a tentative D call TRBD2 (6 bases). The CDR3 DNA is TGTGCCAGCAGCCAGGGCGGGGTGGGGTCCTACAATGAGCAGTTCTTC. It encodes CASSQGGVGSYNEQFF.